Shown below are 29 T cell receptor beta chains from a single sample sequenced in a study of blood T cell repertoires in COVID-19. Clones were read by immunoSEQ multiplex PCR, and TCRdb kept only the in-frame ones, dropping some. Among roughly 250,000 clones listed, around 90% were seen once. Material: PBMCs or T cells enriched from blood (not recorded which). The receptors were gathered from a woman aged 45-65 years who had recovered from COVID-19.

This chain links TRBV10-3 with TRBJ2-1; 7 bases map to TRBD2. CDR1 is ENHRY, CDR2 SYGVKD, per germline. The CDR3 totals 15 residues. J lost 6 bases, V lost 0 bases, and 5 bases had no gene match. The CDR3 spells CAISESGGSINEQFF. CDR3 in DNA: TGTGCCATCAGTGAGTCCGGCGGGAGTATCAATGAGCAGTTCTTC.

The chain uses TRBV6-2 or TRBV6-3 and TRBJ2-7; 9 bases agree with TRBD1. In germline, CDR1 is MNHEY, CDR2 SVGEGT. CDR3 length: 15 amino acids. With 6 bases clipped from V and 0 bases from J, the junction kept 6 bases outside the gene matches. The CDR3 spells CASSRDRAVSYEQYF. The CDR3 DNA is TGTGCCAGCAGCCGGGACAGGGCAGTCTCCTACGAGCAGTACTTC.

The rearrangement joins TRBV7-2 to TRBJ1-2, with D tentatively TRBD1 (6 bases). The germline V gene encodes CDR1 SGHTA and CDR2 FQGNSA. Trimming cost V 0 bases and J 8 bases, with 13 bases left between them. The CDR3 contains 14 residues. CDR3 nucleotides: TGTGCCAGCAGCTTAGCCGGACAGCCCGGGGGCTACACCTTC. Translated, it gives CASSLAGQPGGYTF.

V and J are TRBV27 and TRBJ1-5, with D uncertain. The CDR3 spans 15 residues. Germline CDR1 reads MNHEY; CDR2 reads SMNVEV (reference sequence). V was pared by 7 bases and J by 0 bases, with 13 bases between. This CDR3 is CASNTHTDSNQPQHF. In DNA form, the CDR3 reads TGTGCCAGCAATACCCATACAGATAGCAATCAGCCCCAGCATTTT.

V is TRBV19 and J is TRBJ1-2, with a weak D call TRBD1 (6 bases). The CDR3 is 14 residues long. The germline gives CDR1 LNHDA, CDR2 SQIVND (reference sequence). V was shortened by 0 bases and J by 3 bases, with 8 bases between the two germline ends. CDR3 nucleotide sequence: TGTGCCAGTAGTATAGAACAGGGTCACTATGGCTACACCTTC. This translates into CASSIEQGHYGYTF.

The chain uses TRBV5-1 and TRBJ2-2, with no clear D. The germline V and J ends were trimmed by 0 bases and 3 bases, with 9 bases remaining between them. Germline values: CDR1 SGHRS, CDR2 YFSETQ. This CDR3 has 15 amino acids. CDR3 amino acids: CASSLGYADTGELFF. The CDR3 DNA follows: TGCGCCAGCAGCTTGGGCTACGCGGACACCGGGGAGCTGTTTTTT. Full variable domain (remainder filled in from reference TRBV5-1 and TRBJ2-2): KAGVTQTPRYLIKTRGQQVTLSCSPISGHRSVSWYQQTPGQGLQFLFEYFSETQRNKGNFPGRFSGRQFSNSRSEMNVSTLELGDSALYLCASSLGYADTGELFFGEGSRLTVL.

The chain has TRBV27 and TRBJ2-1; TRBD2 agrees at 11 bases. V was clipped by 4 bases and J by 10 bases; unmatched bases: 6. This CDR3 comprises 14 residues. Germline loops: CDR1 MNHEY, CDR2 SMNVEV (reference sequence). The CDR3 nucleotides are TGTGCCAGCAGTTACCCCGGGACTAGCGGCGAGCAGTTCTTC. The encoded protein is CASSYPGTSGEQFF.

This chain connects TRBV28 to TRBJ1-5; 10 bases are shared with TRBD1. CDR3 length: 16 residues. Unmatched junction bases numbered 8, after V lost 5 bases and J lost 4 bases. Germline V gene lookup returns CDR1 MDHEN and CDR2 SYDVKM. CDR3 bases: TGTGCCAGCAGTCACCGAGGACAGGGGGGAAATCAGCCCCAGCATTTT. It translates to CASSHRGQGGNQPQHF.

This chain links TRBV6-2 or TRBV6-3 with TRBJ1-2; D call uncertain. The V gene lost 0 bases and the J gene lost 5 bases, with 13 bases spanning the gap. The CDR3 contains 15 residues. CDR1 is MNHEY and CDR2 is SVGEGT in the germline V gene. The DNA for the CDR3 is TGTGCCAGCAGTTACTCAGCAGGCGTTCGATATGGCTACACCTTC. Protein: CASSYSAGVRYGYTF.

The rearrangement links TRBV18 to TRBJ2-3, with 12 bases lining up with TRBD2. V lost 0 bases and J lost 2; bases outside the gene matches: 3. The CDR3 loop spans 17 amino acids. CDR1 is KGHSH and CDR2 is LQKENI in the germline V gene. CDR3 in amino acids: CASSPPGLAGTTDTQYF. CDR3 nucleotide sequence: TGTGCCAGCTCACCACCTGGACTAGCGGGGACCACAGATACGCAGTATTTT.

The J gene is TRBJ2-3, the V gene TRBV11-3; TRBD1 matches at 12 bases. V lost 2 bases to trimming and J lost 2 bases; unmatched junction nucleotides: 11. CDR3 size: 19 residues. In germline, CDR1 is SGHNT, CDR2 YENEEA. In DNA form, the CDR3 reads TGTGCCAGCAGCTTAACACCCCGGGACAGGGGGCTTCACACAGATACGCAGTATTTT. It is translated as CASSLTPRDRGLHTDTQYF.

The chain couples TRBV18 to TRBJ2-2; 8 bases line up with TRBD1. J was trimmed by 5 bases and V by 3 bases; bases with no gene match: 8. The CDR3 totals 16 residues. Germline V lookup: CDR1 KGHSH, CDR2 LQKENI. This CDR3 reads CASSPPRTGITGELFF. CDR3 nucleotides: TGTGCCAGCTCACCTCCCCGGACAGGGATTACCGGGGAGCTGTTTTTT.

V is TRBV6-2 or TRBV6-3 and J is TRBJ2-1; unclear D gene. V lost 0 bases and J 0 bases, leaving 21 bases between the germline ends. There are 20 residues in the CDR3. CDR1 and CDR2 from the germline V gene are MNHEY and SVGEGT. In DNA form, the CDR3 reads TGTGCCAGCAGTTACTCGGCGGCAGACGTACCGGCTTTCTCCTACAATGAGCAGTTCTTC. This translates into CASSYSAADVPAFSYNEQFF.

The chain uses TRBV21-1 and TRBJ2-7; the D call in the table, TRBD2, was not verified against the DNA. TRBV21-1 is noted as a pseudogene. This CDR3 has 16 residues. The CDR3 protein is CASSKEEAGVGDEQYF. CDR3 DNA: TGTGCCAGCAGCAAAGAAGAAGCGGGAGTGGGAGACGAGCAGTACTTC.

The CDR3 here is CASSTRKRTGSLFSGNTIYF. As DNA, the CDR3 is TGTGCCAGCAGTACGAGGAAACGGACAGGCTCCCTCTTCTCTGGAAACACCATATATTTT. This chain joins TRBV28 and TRBJ1-3; TRBD1 aligns across 7 bases. Germline V gives CDR1 MDHEN, CDR2 SYDVKM. V was clipped by 5 bases and J by 0 bases; unmatched bases: 19. This CDR3 is built from 20 residues.

The V gene is TRBV7-2, the J gene TRBJ1-5, with 7 bases that match TRBD1. V gave up 8 bases and J gave up 4 bases; unmatched junction bases: 5. This CDR3 spans 13 amino acids. Germline CDR1 reads SGHTA; CDR2 reads FQGNSA. Written as DNA, the CDR3 is TGTGCCAGCGGCAGGGACAGAAATCAGCCCCAGCATTTT. Translating gives CASGRDRNQPQHF. Supplemented by reference TRBV7-2 and TRBJ1-5, the full variable domain reads GAGVSQSPSNKVTEKGKDVELRCDPISGHTALYWYRQSLGQGLEFLIYFQGNSAPDKSGLPSDRFSAERTGGSVSTLTIQRTQQEDSAVYLCASGRDRNQPQHFGDGTRLSIL.

This clone was recorded once. V and J are TRBV18 and TRBJ1-1; D possibly corresponds to TRBD1 (5 bases). Germline CDR1 is KGHSH and CDR2 is LQKENI. This CDR3 is 12 amino acids long. V lost 4 bases and J lost 3, with 6 bases in between. CDR3 sequence: CASSRRDTEAFF. The CDR3 nucleotides read TGTGCCAGCTCACGCAGGGACACTGAAGCTTTCTTT.

V and J are TRBV4-2 and TRBJ1-3; D may be TRBD1 (6 bases). CDR1 is LGHNA, CDR2 YNFKEQ, per germline. The CDR3 contains 16 residues. V was trimmed by 4 bases and J by 3 bases, leaving 16 bases between them. This chain's CDR3 is CASSPRVEGGGNTIYF. The CDR3 DNA follows: TGTGCCAGCAGCCCCAGGGTCGAAGGGGGTGGAAACACCATATATTTT.

This rearrangement joins TRBV7-9 to TRBJ2-1, with 9 nucleotides matching TRBD2. J gave up 1 base and V 3 bases, and 7 bases lay outside the gene matches. The CDR3 is 17 amino acids. Per the germline V gene, CDR1 is SEHNR and CDR2 is FQNEAQ (reference sequence). The CDR3 spells CASSLVTSGLSYNEQFF. The CDR3 DNA sequence: TGTGCCAGCAGCTTGGTGACTAGCGGTCTTTCCTACAATGAGCAGTTCTTC.

The chain couples TRBV14 to TRBJ2-1; 9 nucleotides align to TRBD2. Trimming removed 1 base from V and 4 bases from J; junction bases left unmatched: 5. CDR1 SGHDN and CDR2 FVKESK come from the germline V gene. The CDR3 loop spans 16 amino acids. The CDR3 sequence: CASSQGYLAGYNEQFF. The CDR3, as DNA: TGTGCCAGCAGCCAAGGTTATCTAGCGGGATACAATGAGCAGTTCTTC.

This clone was counted between two and nine times. The rearrangement links TRBV30 to TRBJ2-2; D may be TRBD2 (7 bases). CDR3 length equals 17 residues. Germline V lookup: CDR1 GTSNPN, CDR2 SVGIG (reference sequence). Trimming cost V 0 bases and J 8 bases, with 22 bases left between them. The CDR3 DNA is TGTGCCTGGAGTGTCCCCAAGGGAGGGGGACTTTTGGGGGAGCTGTTTTTT. This encodes CAWSVPKGGGLLGELFF. The full variable domain, in which reference TRBV30 and TRBJ2-2 provide the parts outside the CDR3, is SQTIHQWPATLVQPVGSPLSLECTVEGTSNPNLYWYRQAAGRGLQLLFYSVGIGQISSEVPQNLSASRPQDRQFILSSKKLLLSDSGFYLCAWSVPKGGGLLGELFFGEGSRLTVL.

The V gene is TRBV7-6, the J gene TRBJ1-5; D possibly corresponds to TRBD1 (5 bases). Germline V gene data show CDR1 as SGHVS and CDR2 as FNYEAQ. V was trimmed by 0 bases and J by 8 bases, leaving 17 bases between them. This CDR3 comprises 16 residues. The CDR3 reads CASSLATGREEEPQHF. The CDR3 DNA reads TGTGCCAGCAGCTTAGCTACAGGAAGGGAAGAGGAGCCCCAGCATTTT.

This rearrangement joins TRBV5-1 to TRBJ2-7; 7 nucleotides agree with TRBD1. Trimming removed 4 bases from V and 2 bases from J; junction bases left unmatched: 6. This CDR3 spans 14 amino acids. Germline values: CDR1 SGHRS, CDR2 YFSETQ. CDR3 region: CASSPTGAPYEQYF. CDR3 DNA sequence: TGCGCCAGCAGCCCAACAGGGGCGCCCTACGAGCAGTACTTC. The variable domain in full, with the rest retrieved from reference TRBV5-1 and TRBJ2-7, is KAGVTQTPRYLIKTRGQQVTLSCSPISGHRSVSWYQQTPGQGLQFLFEYFSETQRNKGNFPGRFSGRQFSNSRSEMNVSTLELGDSALYLCASSPTGAPYEQYFGPGTRLTVT.

The V call is TRBV7-2, the J call TRBJ2-1, with 13 bases aligning to TRBD2. In germline, CDR1 is SGHTA, CDR2 FQGNSA. The CDR3 contains 17 residues. The V and J ends lost 2 bases and 5 bases, in that order; junction bases with no gene match: 6. The CDR3 spells CASSLRTSGSSNNEQFF. The CDR3 DNA follows: TGTGCCAGCAGCTTACGGACTAGCGGGAGTAGCAACAATGAGCAGTTCTTC.

The chain links TRBV4-1 to TRBJ1-5, with D perhaps TRBD1 (6 bases). In germline, CDR1 is MGHRA, CDR2 YSYEKL. The CDR3 totals 18 residues. Trimming left V 0 bases short and J 6 bases short, with 21 bases between. The CDR3 spells CASSQDFGGFSPRQPQHF. The CDR3 DNA follows: TGCGCCAGCAGCCAAGATTTTGGGGGCTTCTCCCCACGTCAGCCCCAGCATTTT.

This clone showed up just once. This chain links TRBV28 with TRBJ2-4; TRBD1 aligns across 7 bases. Trimming at V came to 8 bases and at J to 4 bases, leaving 8 bases not matched to a gene. The CDR3 loop spans 14 amino acids. Germline CDR1 and CDR2: MDHEN and SYDVKM. CDR3 region: CASWGLTGKNIQYF. CDR3 nucleotides: TGTGCCAGCTGGGGATTGACAGGGAAAAACATTCAGTACTTC.

This clone was picked up one time. This chain joins TRBV28 and TRBJ1-5, with D maybe TRBD1 (5 bases). The V and J ends lost 7 bases and 5 bases respectively, with 21 bases between them. The CDR3 spans 16 residues. Looked up from germline, CDR1 is MDHEN and CDR2 is SYDVKM. The CDR3: CASTEPGLSRDQPQHF. DNA for the CDR3: TGTGCCAGCACCGAGCCGGGACTCAGCAGGGATCAGCCCCAGCATTTT. Looking up the rest from reference TRBV28 and TRBJ1-5 gives the full variable domain: DVKVTQSSRYLVKRTGEKVFLECVQDMDHENMFWYRQDPGLGLRLIYFSYDVKMKEKGDIPEGYSVSREKKERFSLILESASTNQTSMYLCASTEPGLSRDQPQHFGDGTRLSIL.

The CDR3 loop is CASSLGQGGTTNEKLFF. The CDR3 nucleotides read TGTGCCAGCAGCCTTGGACAGGGGGGGACAACTAATGAAAAACTGTTTTTT. The genes are TRBV7-9 and TRBJ1-4, with 10 bases aligning to TRBD1. Trimming at V came to 5 bases and at J to 0 bases, leaving 6 bases not matched to a gene. Germline V gene data show CDR1 as SEHNR and CDR2 as FQNEAQ (reference sequence). The CDR3 extends over 17 amino acids.

The V call is TRBV11-2, the J call TRBJ1-1, with 8 bases identical to TRBD1. V lost 3 bases, J lost 0 bases, and 6 bases stayed unmatched. CDR3 size: 16 residues. CDR1 is SGHAT, CDR2 FQNNGV, per germline. The CDR3 DNA is TGTGCCAGCAGCTTCCAGGGGGCAGGGATGAACACTGAAGCTTTCTTT. This encodes CASSFQGAGMNTEAFF.